The 7 T cell receptor beta chains in this list originate from one sample, sequenced in a study of blood T cell repertoires in COVID-19 (TCRdb year 2020). Receptors were amplified or captured by the immunoSEQ multiplex PCR assay. This immuneACCESS table, as held by TCRdb, lists in-frame sequences with V and J called but not all clones. Of the missing ones, under half trace to an unresolved V gene in checked studies; the others have no known cause. The sample has about 89,000 clones on record, around 96% of them singletons. The top ten clones comprise 4% to 5.5% of the sample. What was sequenced was peripheral blood. The receptor set was obtained from a human donor with active COVID-19. The donor label of this sample is uncertain.

This chain uses TRBV10-3 with TRBJ1-2; D is unresolved. V lost 8 bases to trimming and J lost 0 bases, with 13 bases between them. The CDR3 consists of 14 residues. Germline lookup yields CDR1 ENHRY and CDR2 SYGVKD. This CDR3 is CAIASVGANYGYTF. The CDR3 DNA follows: TGTGCCATCGCTTCCGTTGGAGCTAACTATGGCTACACCTTC.

V and J are TRBV29-1 and TRBJ1-1; the match to TRBD1 covers 8 bases. The CDR3 runs 15 residues. The V segment lost 1 base and the J segment 5 bases; nucleotides outside the gene matches: 9. Germline V lookup: CDR1 SQVTM, CDR2 ANQGSEA. The CDR3 protein is CSVEVPRQGATEAFF. The DNA for the CDR3 is TGCAGCGTTGAAGTACCCCGGCAGGGGGCTACTGAAGCTTTCTTT. Full variable domain (rest looked up from reference TRBV29-1 and TRBJ1-1): SAVISQKPSRDICQRGTSLTIQCQVDSQVTMMFWYRQQPGQSLTLIATANQGSEATYESGFVIDKFPISRPNLTFSTLTVSNMSPEDSSIYLCSVEVPRQGATEAFFGQGTRLTVV.

The chain combines TRBV14 with TRBJ2-7, with D possibly being TRBD1 (6 bases). The CDR3 loop spans 14 amino acids. Germline-derived CDR1 and CDR2 are SGHDN and FVKESK. Trimming removed 4 bases from V and 1 base from J, with 11 bases in between. The CDR3 DNA reads TGTGCCAGCAGCCCGGGACACCTTTCCTACGAGCAGTACTTC. This translates into CASSPGHLSYEQYF.

The gene calls are TRBV14 and TRBJ2-1; 10 positions match TRBD2. J gave up 4 bases and V 1 base, and 16 bases lay outside the gene matches. This CDR3 spans 20 amino acids. Per the germline V gene, CDR1 is SGHDN and CDR2 is FVKESK. CDR3 amino acids: CASSQAPGQRLAGLYNEQFF. For the CDR3, the DNA is TGTGCCAGCAGCCAAGCCCCGGGACAGAGACTAGCGGGTCTTTACAATGAGCAGTTCTTC.

The CDR3 sequence is CASSVSRQGPYNSPLHF. The CDR3 bases are TGTGCCAGTAGTGTATCCAGACAGGGGCCCTATAATTCACCCCTCCACTTT. The chain uses TRBV19 and TRBJ1-6; 8 bases are a match to TRBD1. CDR3 length: 17 amino acids. Germline V CDR1 and CDR2: LNHDA, SQIVND (reference sequence). V lost 5 bases to trimming and J lost 2 bases; unmatched junction nucleotides: 8.

The chain couples TRBV7-9 to TRBJ2-2; D is unresolved. The CDR3 is 12 residues long. CDR1 SEHNR and CDR2 FQNEAQ come from the germline V gene (reference sequence). V lost 5 bases and J 8 bases, leaving 9 bases between the germline ends. CDR3 in DNA: TGTGCCAGCAGCCCCGGAGCGGGGGAGCTGTTTTTT. The encoded protein is CASSPGAGELFF.

V gene TRBV5-1 combines with J gene TRBJ2-7, with TRBD1 identical over 9 bases. Losses at the gene ends were 5 bases for V and 4 bases for J; bases not matched to a gene: 7. Germline CDR1 SGHRS, CDR2 YFSETQ. The CDR3 runs 14 residues. CDR3 sequence reads: CASRPDRGVYEQYF. CDR3 in DNA: TGCGCCAGCAGGCCCGACAGGGGGGTTTACGAGCAGTACTTC.